This T cell receptor (beta chain) was identified during a study of T cells in women clearing cervical HPV infection. About this clone: The DNA ends 3 residues before the CDR3 does, and the rest of the CDR3 is filled in from the germline J gene.

Trimming left V 7 bases short and J 5 bases short, with 16 bases between. CDR1 and CDR2 from the germline V gene are SNHLY and FYNNEI. The CDR3 is 14 residues long. Repertoires were generated with immunoSEQ multiplex PCR, while TCRdb's copy carries only in-frame clones and drops some. The sample shows roughly 23,000 clones, and roughly 9.1% sits with its ten largest clones. This clonotype was sampled from a woman between 18 and 69 years old with a cervical HPV16 infection that either progressed to CIN3+ or cleared (not recorded which). The chain has TRBV2 and TRBJ2-3, with D perhaps matching TRBD2 (7 bases). Sample: blood buffy coat. Incomplete CDR3 DNA: TGTGCCAGCAAGGGGGGGCGCATCGGAGATACG. Protein: CASKGGRIGDT. The CDR3 as a whole reads CASKGGRIGDTQYF.